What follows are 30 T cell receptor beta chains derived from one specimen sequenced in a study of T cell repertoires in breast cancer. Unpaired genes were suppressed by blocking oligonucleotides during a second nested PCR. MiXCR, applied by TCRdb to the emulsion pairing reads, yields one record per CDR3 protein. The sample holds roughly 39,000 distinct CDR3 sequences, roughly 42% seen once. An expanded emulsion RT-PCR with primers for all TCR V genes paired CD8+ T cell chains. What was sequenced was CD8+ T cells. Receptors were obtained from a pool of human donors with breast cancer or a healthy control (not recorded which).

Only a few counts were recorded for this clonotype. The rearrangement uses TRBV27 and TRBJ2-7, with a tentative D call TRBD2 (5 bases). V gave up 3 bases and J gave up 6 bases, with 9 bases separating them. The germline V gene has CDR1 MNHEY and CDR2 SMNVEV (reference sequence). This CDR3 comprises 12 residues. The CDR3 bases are TGTGCCAGCAGTTTTGAGGGCGGCGAGCAGTACTTC. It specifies CASSFEGGEQYF.

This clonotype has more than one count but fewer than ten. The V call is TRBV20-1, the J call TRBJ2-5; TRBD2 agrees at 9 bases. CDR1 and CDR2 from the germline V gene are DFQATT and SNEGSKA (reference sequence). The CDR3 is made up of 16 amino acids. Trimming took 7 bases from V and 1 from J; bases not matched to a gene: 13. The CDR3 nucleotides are TGCAGTGTCAGAGACGCGGGGGGGGCCTTCCAAGAGACCCAGTACTTC. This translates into CSVRDAGGAFQETQYF.

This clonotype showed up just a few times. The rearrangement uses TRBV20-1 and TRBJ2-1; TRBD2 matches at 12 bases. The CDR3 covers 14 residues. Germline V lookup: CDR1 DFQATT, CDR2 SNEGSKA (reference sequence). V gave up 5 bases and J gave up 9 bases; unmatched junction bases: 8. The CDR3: CSAPPRLAGAEQFF. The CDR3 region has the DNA TGCAGTGCTCCCCCTCGACTAGCGGGAGCTGAGCAGTTCTTC.

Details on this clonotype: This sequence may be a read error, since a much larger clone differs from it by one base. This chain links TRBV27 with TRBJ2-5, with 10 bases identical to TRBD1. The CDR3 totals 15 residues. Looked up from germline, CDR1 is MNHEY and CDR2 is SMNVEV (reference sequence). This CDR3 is CASSLGQGRREAQYF. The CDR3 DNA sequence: TGTGCCAGCAGTTTGGGACAGGGGCGGCGAGAGGCCCAGTACTTC.

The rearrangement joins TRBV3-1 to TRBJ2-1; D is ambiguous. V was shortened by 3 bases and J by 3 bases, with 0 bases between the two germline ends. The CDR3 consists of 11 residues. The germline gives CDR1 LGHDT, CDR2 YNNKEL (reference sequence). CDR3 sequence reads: CASSHYNEQFF. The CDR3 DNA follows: TGTGCCAGCAGCCACTACAATGAGCAGTTCTTC.

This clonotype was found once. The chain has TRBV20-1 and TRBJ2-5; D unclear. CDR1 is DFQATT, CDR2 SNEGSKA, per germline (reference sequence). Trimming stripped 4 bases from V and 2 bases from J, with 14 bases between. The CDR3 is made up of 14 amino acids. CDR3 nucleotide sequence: TGCAGTGCTACTGACTCCGCCAAGCAAGAGACCCAGTACTTC. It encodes CSATDSAKQETQYF.

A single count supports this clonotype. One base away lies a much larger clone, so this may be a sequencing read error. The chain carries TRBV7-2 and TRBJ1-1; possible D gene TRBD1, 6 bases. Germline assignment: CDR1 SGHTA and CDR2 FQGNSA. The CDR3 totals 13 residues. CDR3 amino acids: CASSYGQNTEALF. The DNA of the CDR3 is TGTGCCAGCAGCTACGGACAGAACACTGAAGCTCTCTTT.

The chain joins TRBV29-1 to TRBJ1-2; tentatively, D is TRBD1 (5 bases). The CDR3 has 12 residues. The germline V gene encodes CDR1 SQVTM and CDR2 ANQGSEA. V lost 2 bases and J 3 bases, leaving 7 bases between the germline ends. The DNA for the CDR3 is TGCAGCGTTGAACTGGGACACTATGGCTACACCTTC. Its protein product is CSVELGHYGYTF.

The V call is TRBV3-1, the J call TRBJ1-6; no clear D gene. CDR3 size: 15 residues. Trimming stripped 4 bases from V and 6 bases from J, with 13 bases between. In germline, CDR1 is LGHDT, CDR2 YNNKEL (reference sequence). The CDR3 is CASSPQDTFNSPLHF. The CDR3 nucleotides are TGTGCCAGCAGCCCTCAAGACACTTTTAATTCACCCCTCCACTTT.

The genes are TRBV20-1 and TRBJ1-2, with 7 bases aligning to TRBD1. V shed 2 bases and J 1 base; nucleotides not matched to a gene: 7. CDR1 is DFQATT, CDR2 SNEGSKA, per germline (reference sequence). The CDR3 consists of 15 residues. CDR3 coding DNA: TGCAGTGCTAGACCAACCGGGACAGTTAACTATGGCTACACCTTC. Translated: CSARPTGTVNYGYTF.

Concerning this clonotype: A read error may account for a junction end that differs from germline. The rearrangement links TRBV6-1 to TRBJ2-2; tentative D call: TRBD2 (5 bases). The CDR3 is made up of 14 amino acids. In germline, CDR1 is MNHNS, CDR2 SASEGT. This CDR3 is CATCTLRSTGELLF. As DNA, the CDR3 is TGTGCCACCTGTACCCTCCGATCAACCGGGGAGCTGCTTTTT.

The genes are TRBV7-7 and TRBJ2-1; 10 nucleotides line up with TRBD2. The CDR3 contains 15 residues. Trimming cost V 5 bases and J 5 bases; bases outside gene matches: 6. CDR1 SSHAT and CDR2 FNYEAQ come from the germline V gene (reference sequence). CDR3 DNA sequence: TGTGCCAGCAGCCTCGGGACTAGCGTAAACAATGAGCAGTTCTTC. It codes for CASSLGTSVNNEQFF.

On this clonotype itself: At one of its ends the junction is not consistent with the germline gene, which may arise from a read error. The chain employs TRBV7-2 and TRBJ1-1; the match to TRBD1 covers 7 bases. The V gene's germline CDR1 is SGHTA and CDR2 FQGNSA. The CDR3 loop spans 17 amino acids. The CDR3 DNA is TGTGCCAGCAGCTTAAGAGGGGCAGGGGGGGGGGACACTGAGGCTTTCTTT. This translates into CASSLRGAGGGDTEAFF.

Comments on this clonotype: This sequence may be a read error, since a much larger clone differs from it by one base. CDR3 sequence reads: CVSSTSPHGGAGIGELFF. CDR3 in DNA: TGTGTCAGCAGCACCTCTCCTCACGGGGGGGCAGGGATCGGGGAGCTGTTTTTT. This chain uses TRBV6-1 with TRBJ2-2, with 8 bases lining up with TRBD2. Germline V gene lookup returns CDR1 MNHNS and CDR2 SASEGT. The CDR3 has 18 amino acids.

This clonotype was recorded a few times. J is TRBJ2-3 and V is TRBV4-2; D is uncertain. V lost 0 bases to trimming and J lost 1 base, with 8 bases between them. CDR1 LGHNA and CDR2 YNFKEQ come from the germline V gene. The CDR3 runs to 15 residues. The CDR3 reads CASSQDQRRTDTQYF. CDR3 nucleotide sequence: TGTGCCAGCAGCCAAGACCAGCGCCGCACAGATACGCAGTATTTT.

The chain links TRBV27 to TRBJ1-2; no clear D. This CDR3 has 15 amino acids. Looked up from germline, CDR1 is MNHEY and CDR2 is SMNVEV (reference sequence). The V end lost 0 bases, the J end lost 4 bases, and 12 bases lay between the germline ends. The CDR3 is CASSLSGSHSYGYTF. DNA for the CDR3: TGTGCCAGCAGTTTATCGGGGTCCCACTCCTATGGCTACACCTTC.

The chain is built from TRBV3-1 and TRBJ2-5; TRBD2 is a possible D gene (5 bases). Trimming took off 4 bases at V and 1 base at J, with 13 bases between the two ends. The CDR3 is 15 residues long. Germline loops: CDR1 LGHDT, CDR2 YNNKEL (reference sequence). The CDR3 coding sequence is TGTGCCAGCAGCCTCGGGGTCGCGGCCCAAGAGACCCAGTACTTC. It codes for CASSLGVAAQETQYF.

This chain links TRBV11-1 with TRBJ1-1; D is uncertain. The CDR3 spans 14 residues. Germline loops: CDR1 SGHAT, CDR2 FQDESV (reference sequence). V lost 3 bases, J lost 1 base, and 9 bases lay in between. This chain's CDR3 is CASSFTQSNTEAFF. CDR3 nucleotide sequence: TGTGCCAGCAGCTTTACCCAATCGAACACTGAAGCTTTCTTT. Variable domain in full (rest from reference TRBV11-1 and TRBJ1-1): EAEVAQSPRYKITEKSQAVAFWCDPISGHATLYWYRQILGQGPELLVQFQDESVVDDSQLPKDRFSAERLKGVDSTLKIQPAELGDSAMYLCASSFTQSNTEAFFGQGTRLTVV.

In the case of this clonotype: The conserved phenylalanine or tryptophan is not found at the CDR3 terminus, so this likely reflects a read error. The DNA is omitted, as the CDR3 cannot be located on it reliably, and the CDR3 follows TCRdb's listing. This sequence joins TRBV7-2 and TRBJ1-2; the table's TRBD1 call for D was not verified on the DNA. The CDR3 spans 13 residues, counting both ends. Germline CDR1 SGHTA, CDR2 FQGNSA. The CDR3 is CASSSVSRTGITL.

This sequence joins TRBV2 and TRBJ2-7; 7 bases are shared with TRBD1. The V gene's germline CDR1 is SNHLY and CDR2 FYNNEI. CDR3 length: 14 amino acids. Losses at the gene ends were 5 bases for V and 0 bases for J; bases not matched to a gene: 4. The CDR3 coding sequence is TGTGCCAGCAGTAAGGACAGGAGCTCCTACGAGCAGTACTTC. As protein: CASSKDRSSYEQYF.

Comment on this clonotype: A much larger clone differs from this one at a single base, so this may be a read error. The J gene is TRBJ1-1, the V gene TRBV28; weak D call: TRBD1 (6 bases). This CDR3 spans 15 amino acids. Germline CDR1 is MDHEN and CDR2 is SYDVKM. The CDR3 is CAGSPWGGGYTEAFF. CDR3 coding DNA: TGTGCCGGCAGTCCTTGGGGAGGGGGATACACTGAAGCTTTCTTT.

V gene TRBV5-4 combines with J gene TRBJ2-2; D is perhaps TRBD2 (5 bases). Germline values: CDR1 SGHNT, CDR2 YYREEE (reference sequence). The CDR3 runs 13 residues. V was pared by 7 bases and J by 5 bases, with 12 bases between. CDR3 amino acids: CASAISVTGELFF. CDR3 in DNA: TGTGCCAGCGCGATTAGCGTTACCGGGGAGCTGTTTTTT.

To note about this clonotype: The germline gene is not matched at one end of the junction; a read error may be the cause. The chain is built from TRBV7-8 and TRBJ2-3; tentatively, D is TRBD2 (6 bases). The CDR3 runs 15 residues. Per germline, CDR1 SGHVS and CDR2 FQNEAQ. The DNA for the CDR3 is TGTGCCAGCAGGAAACGGCGGGACCGCACAGATAAGCAGTATTTT. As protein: CASRKRRDRTDKQYF.

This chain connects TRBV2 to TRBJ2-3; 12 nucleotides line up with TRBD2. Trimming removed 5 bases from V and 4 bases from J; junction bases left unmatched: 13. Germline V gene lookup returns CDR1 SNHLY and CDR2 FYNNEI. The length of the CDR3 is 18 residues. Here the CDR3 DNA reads TGTGCCAGCAGTAGGACTAGCGGGATTGAAATAGGGGCAGATACGCAGTATTTT. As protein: CASSRTSGIEIGADTQYF.

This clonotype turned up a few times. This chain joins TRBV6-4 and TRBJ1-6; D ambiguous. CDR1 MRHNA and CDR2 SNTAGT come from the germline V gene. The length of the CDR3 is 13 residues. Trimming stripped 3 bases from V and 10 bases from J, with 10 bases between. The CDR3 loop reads CASSEEWRSPLHF. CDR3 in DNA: TGTGCCAGCAGTGAAGAGTGGCGCTCACCCCTCCACTTT.

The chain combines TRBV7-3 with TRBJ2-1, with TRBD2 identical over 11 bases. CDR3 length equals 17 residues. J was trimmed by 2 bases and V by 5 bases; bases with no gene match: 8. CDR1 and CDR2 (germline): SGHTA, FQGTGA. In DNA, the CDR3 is TGTGCCAGCAGCCGGACTAGCGGGTTAAGCGCCTACAATGAGCAGTTCTTC. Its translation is CASSRTSGLSAYNEQFF.

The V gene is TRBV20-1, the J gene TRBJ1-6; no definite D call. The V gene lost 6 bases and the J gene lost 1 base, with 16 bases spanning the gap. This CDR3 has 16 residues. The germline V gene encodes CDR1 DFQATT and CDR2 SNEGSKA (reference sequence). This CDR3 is CSAPVWEGSYNSPLHF. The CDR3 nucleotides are TGCAGTGCCCCGGTGTGGGAGGGTTCCTATAATTCACCCCTCCACTTT.

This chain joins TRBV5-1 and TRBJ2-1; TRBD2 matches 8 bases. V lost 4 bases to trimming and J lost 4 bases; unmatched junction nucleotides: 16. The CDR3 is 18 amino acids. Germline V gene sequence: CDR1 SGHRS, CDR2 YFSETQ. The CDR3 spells CASSLRPASGSQYNEQFF. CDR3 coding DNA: TGCGCCAGCAGCCTACGTCCAGCAAGCGGGAGTCAGTACAATGAGCAGTTCTTC.

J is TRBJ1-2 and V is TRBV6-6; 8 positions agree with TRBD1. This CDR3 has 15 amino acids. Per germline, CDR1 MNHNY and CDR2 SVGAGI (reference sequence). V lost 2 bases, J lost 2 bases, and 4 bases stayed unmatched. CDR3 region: CASSYGQGANYGYTF. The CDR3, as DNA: TGTGCCAGCAGTTACGGTCAGGGGGCCAACTATGGCTACACCTTC.

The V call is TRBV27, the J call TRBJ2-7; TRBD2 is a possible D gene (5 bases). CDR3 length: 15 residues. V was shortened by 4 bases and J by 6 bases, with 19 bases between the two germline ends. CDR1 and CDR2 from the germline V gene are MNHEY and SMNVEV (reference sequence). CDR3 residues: CASSYGDTGYREQYF. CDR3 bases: TGTGCCAGCAGTTACGGGGATACGGGGTATCGCGAGCAGTACTTC.